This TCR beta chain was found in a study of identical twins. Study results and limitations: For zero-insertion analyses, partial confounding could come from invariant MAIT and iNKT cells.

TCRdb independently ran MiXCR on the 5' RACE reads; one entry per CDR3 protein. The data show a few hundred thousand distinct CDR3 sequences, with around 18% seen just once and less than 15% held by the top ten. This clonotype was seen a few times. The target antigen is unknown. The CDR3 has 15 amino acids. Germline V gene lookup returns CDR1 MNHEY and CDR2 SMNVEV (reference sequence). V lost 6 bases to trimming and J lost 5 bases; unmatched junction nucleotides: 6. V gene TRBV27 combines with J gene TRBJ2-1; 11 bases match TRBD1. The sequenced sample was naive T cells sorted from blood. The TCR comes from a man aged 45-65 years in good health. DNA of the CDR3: TGTGCCAGCAGCAACCCGGGACAGGGGGACAATGAGCAGTTCTTC. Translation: CASSNPGQGDNEQFF.